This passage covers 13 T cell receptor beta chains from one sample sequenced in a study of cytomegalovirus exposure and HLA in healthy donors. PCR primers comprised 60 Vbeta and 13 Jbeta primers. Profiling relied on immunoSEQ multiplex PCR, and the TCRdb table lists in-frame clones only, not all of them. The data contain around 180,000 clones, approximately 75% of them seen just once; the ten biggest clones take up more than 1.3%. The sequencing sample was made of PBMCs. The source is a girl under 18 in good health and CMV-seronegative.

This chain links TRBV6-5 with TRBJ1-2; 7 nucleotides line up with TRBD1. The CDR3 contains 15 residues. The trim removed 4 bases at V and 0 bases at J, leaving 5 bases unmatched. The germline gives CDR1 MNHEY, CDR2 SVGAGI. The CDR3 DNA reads TGTGCCAGCAGTTCAGGGACAGCTTCTAACTATGGCTACACCTTC. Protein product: CASSSGTASNYGYTF.

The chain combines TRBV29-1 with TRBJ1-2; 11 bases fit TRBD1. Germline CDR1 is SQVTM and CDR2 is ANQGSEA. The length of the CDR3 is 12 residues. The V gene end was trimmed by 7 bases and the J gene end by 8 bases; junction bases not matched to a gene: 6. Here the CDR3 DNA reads TGCAGCGGATCGGACAGGGGGCAGGGCTACACCTTC. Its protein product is CSGSDRGQGYTF.

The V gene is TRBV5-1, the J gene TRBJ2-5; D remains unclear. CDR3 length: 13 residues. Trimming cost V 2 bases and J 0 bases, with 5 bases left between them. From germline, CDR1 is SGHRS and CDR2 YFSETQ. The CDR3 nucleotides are TGCGCCAGCAGCTTTAATTACCAAGAGACCCAGTACTTC. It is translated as CASSFNYQETQYF.

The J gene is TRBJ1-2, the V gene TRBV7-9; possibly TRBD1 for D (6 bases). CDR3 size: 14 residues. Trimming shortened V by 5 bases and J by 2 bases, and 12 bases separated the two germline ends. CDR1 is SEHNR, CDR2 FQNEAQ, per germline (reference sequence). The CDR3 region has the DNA TGTGCCAGCAGCCCCGGACAGATCAACTATGGCTACACCTTC. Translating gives CASSPGQINYGYTF.

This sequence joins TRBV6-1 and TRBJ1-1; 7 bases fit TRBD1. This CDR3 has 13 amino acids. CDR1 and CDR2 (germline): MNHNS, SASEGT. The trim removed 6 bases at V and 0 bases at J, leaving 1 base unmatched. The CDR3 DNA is TGTGCCAGCAGCGGACAGGTGAACACTGAAGCTTTCTTT. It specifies CASSGQVNTEAFF.

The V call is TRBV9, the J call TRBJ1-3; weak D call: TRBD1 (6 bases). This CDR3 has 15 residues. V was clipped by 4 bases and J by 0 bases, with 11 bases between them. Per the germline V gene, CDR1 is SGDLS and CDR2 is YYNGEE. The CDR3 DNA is TGTGCCAGCAGCCCGGACAGTCCCTCTGGAAACACCATATATTTT. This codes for CASSPDSPSGNTIYF.

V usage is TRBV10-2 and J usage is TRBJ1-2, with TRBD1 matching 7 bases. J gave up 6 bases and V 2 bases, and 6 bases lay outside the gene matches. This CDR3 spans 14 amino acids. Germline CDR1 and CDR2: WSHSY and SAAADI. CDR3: CASSEVGTVNGYTF. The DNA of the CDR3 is TGCGCCAGCAGTGAGGTGGGGACAGTGAATGGCTACACCTTC.

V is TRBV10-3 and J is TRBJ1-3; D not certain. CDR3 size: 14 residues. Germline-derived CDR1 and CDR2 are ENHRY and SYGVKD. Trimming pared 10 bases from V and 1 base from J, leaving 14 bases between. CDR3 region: CATSQGGSGNTIYF. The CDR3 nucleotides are TGTGCCACTAGCCAAGGCGGGTCTGGAAACACCATATATTTT.

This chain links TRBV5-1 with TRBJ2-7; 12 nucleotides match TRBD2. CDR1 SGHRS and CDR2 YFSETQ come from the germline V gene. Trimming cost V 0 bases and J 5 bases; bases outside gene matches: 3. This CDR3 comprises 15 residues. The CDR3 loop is CASSLGLAGEDEQYF. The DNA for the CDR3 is TGCGCCAGCAGCTTGGGACTAGCGGGGGAGGACGAGCAGTACTTC.

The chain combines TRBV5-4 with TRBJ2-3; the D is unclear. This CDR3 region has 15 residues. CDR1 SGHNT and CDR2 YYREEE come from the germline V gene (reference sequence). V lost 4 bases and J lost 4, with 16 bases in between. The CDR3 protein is CASSKNSFDSDTQYF. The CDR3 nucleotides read TGTGCCAGCAGCAAAAATAGCTTCGATTCAGATACGCAGTATTTT.

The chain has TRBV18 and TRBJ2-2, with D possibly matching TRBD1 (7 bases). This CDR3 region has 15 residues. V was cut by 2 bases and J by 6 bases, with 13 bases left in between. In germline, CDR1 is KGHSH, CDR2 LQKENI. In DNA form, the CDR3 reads TGTGCCAGCTCACCAAGTACCAGGGGGGCCGGGGAGCTGTTTTTT. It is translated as CASSPSTRGAGELFF. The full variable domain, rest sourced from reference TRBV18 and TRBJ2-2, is NAGVMQNPRHLVRRRGQEARLRCSPMKGHSHVYWYRQLPEEGLKFMVYLQKENIIDESGMPKERFSAEFPKEGPSILRIQQVVRGDSAAYFCASSPSTRGAGELFFGEGSRLTVL.

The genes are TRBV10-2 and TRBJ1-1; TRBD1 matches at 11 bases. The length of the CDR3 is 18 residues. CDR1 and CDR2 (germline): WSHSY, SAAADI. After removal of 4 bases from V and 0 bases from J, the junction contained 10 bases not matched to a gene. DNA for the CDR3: TGCGCCAGCAGTGCGCTATGGACAGGGGGCAGGATGAACACTGAAGCTTTCTTT. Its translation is CASSALWTGGRMNTEAFF.

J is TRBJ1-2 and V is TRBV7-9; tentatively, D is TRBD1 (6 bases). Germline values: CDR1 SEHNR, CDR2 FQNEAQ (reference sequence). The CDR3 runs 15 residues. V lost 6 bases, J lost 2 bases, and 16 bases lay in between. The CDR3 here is CASSSLRGPNYGYTF. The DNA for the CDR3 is TGTGCCAGCAGTTCCCTCAGGGGCCCCAACTATGGCTACACCTTC.